The source of this TCR beta chain is a study of T cell responses to AZD1222 COVID-19 vaccine. Findings of the study overall: Once two AZD1222 doses were given, Spike-specific TCR breadth and depth went up. The study reported that nearly half of spike-specific TCRs target unmutated variant regions.

This table comes from immunoSEQ multiplex PCR, and its TCRdb copy is limited to in-frame clones, with some not included. The sample shows about 140,000 clones, almost 90% of them seen only once. Notes on this clone: Its antigen is currently unknown.

Trimming left V 6 bases short and J 1 base short, with 3 bases between. The CDR3 is 10 residues long. Germline CDR1 DFQATT, CDR2 SNEGSKA (reference sequence). This TCR was sampled from an adult in good health. The V call is TRBV20-1, the J call TRBJ1-2; D not resolved. Specimen: peripheral blood, collected on day 0 of AZD1222 vaccination. This CDR3 is CSAHNYGYTF. For the CDR3, the DNA is TGCAGTGCCCATAACTATGGCTACACCTTC.